The next 25 T cell receptor beta chains were all read from a single sample in a study of beta chain features in type 1 diabetes. Study-wide points: TCRB CDR3s from Type 1 diabetes patients were moderately but significantly shorter in all four CD4+ subsets.

Expressed TCRB transcripts were sequenced after all isolated RNA was converted to cDNA. Measured with immunoSEQ multiplex PCR; TCRdb has only the in-frame clones, and not every one. The sample consists of 150,000 to 200,000 clones, 63% of them appearing once. Which antigens these TCRs recognize remains unknown. Sequenced material: naive CD4+ T cells from blood. The receptors shown here come from a man aged 25-45 years with type 1 diabetes.

The chain has TRBV29-1 and TRBJ1-2; D remains ambiguous. CDR1 is SQVTM, CDR2 ANQGSEA, per germline. The germline V and J ends were trimmed by 4 bases and 6 bases, with 9 bases remaining between them. The CDR3 sequence is 11 residues long. CDR3 protein: CSVGATNGYTF. CDR3 sequence (DNA): TGCAGCGTTGGGGCGACGAATGGCTACACCTTC.

The chain joins TRBV7-2 to TRBJ2-7; D remains ambiguous. The CDR3 sequence is 13 residues long. The V gene's germline CDR1 is SGHTA and CDR2 FQGNSA. Trimming pared 4 bases from V and 6 bases from J, leaving 13 bases between. The CDR3 region has the DNA TGTGCCAGCAGCTCCCCCCCGGTTTCCGAGCAGTACTTC. This translates into CASSSPPVSEQYF. Drawing the rest from reference TRBV7-2 and TRBJ2-7, the complete variable domain is GAGVSQSPSNKVTEKGKDVELRCDPISGHTALYWYRQSLGQGLEFLIYFQGNSAPDKSGLPSDRFSAERTGGSVSTLTIQRTQQEDSAVYLCASSSPPVSEQYFGPGTRLTVT.

On this clone itself: Other nucleotide sequences in the sample specify the same CDR3. The V and J genes are TRBV29-1 and TRBJ2-7; the match to TRBD1 covers 8 bases. J was trimmed by 3 bases and V by 6 bases; bases with no gene match: 7. This CDR3 has 13 residues. Germline loops: CDR1 SQVTM, CDR2 ANQGSEA. The CDR3 protein is CSVSGTGGYEQYF. DNA of the CDR3: TGCAGCGTCTCCGGGACAGGAGGCTACGAGCAGTACTTC.

The V call is TRBV5-5, the J call TRBJ2-5; the D gene could be TRBD1 or TRBD2 (5 bases each). The CDR3 consists of 15 residues. Germline-derived CDR1 and CDR2 are SGHKS and YYEKEE (reference sequence). V lost 0 bases to trimming and J lost 4 bases, with 13 bases between them. CDR3 sequence: CASSLVGEQTETQYF. As DNA, the CDR3 is TGTGCCAGCAGCTTGGTAGGGGAGCAGACAGAGACCCAGTACTTC.

This chain links TRBV29-1 with TRBJ2-1; maybe TRBD1 (6 bases). The V and J ends lost 5 bases and 4 bases respectively, with 6 bases between them. The CDR3 contains 11 residues. Per the germline V gene, CDR1 is SQVTM and CDR2 is ANQGSEA. CDR3 bases: TGCAGCGTTACAGGGTACAATGAGCAGTTCTTC. Protein: CSVTGYNEQFF.

The chain uses TRBV19 and TRBJ2-7, with D uncertain. CDR1 and CDR2 (germline): LNHDA, SQIVND (reference sequence). The V end was cut by 3 bases, the J end by 3 bases, with 9 bases between. This CDR3 comprises 13 residues. The CDR3 loop is CASSMYAFYEQYF. CDR3 bases: TGTGCCAGTAGTATGTACGCCTTCTACGAGCAGTACTTC. Using reference TRBV19 and TRBJ2-7 for the parts outside the CDR3, the full variable domain is DGGITQSPKYLFRKEGQNVTLSCEQNLNHDAMYWYRQDPGQGLRLIYYSQIVNDFQKGDIAEGYSVSREKKESFPLTVTSAQKNPTAFYLCASSMYAFYEQYFGPGTRLTVT.

The chain couples TRBV30 to TRBJ2-5; 9 bases are a match to TRBD1. The CDR3 spans 13 residues. Looked up from germline, CDR1 is GTSNPN and CDR2 is SVGIG (reference sequence). V gave up 5 bases and J gave up 4 bases; unmatched junction bases: 5. The CDR3 sequence is CAWGQGLGETQYF. CDR3 bases: TGTGCCTGGGGACAGGGGCTAGGAGAGACCCAGTACTTC.

Only one count was recorded for this clone. The rearrangement uses TRBV27 and TRBJ2-7, with a possible D match to TRBD2 (5 bases). Germline loops: CDR1 MNHEY, CDR2 SMNVEV (reference sequence). CDR3 length equals 15 residues. V dropped 0 bases and J dropped 5 bases, with 14 bases sitting between them. The chain's CDR3 is CASSLSAGRRNEQYF. The CDR3 DNA follows: TGTGCCAGCAGTTTATCCGCGGGTAGGCGGAACGAGCAGTACTTC.

This clone turned up a few times. The V gene is TRBV12-5, the J gene TRBJ2-7; TRBD1 aligns across 9 bases. V trimming: 5 bases; J trimming: 4 bases; junction bases outside the gene matches: 18. CDR3 length equals 18 residues. CDR1 and CDR2 from the germline V gene are LGHNT and FRNRAP. CDR3 residues: CASGKILKDGTGIYEQYF. The CDR3 DNA reads as TGTGCTAGTGGTAAGATCCTCAAGGACGGGACAGGGATATACGAGCAGTACTTC. Full variable domain (remainder filled in from reference TRBV12-5 and TRBJ2-7): DARVTQTPRHKVTEMGQEVTMRCQPILGHNTVFWYRQTMMQGLELLAYFRNRAPLDDSGMPKDRFSAEMPDATLATLKIQPSEPRDSAVYFCASGKILKDGTGIYEQYFGPGTRLTVT.

This clone occurred a few times. V usage is TRBV2 and J usage is TRBJ2-3; TRBD2 matches 10 bases. V dropped 5 bases and J dropped 1; count of bases not matched to a gene: 3. Germline V lookup: CDR1 SNHLY, CDR2 FYNNEI. CDR3 size: 15 residues. The CDR3 sequence: CASSLGLAGTDTQYF. In DNA form, the CDR3 reads TGTGCCAGCAGTCTAGGACTAGCGGGCACAGATACGCAGTATTTT.

J is TRBJ2-7 and V is TRBV2; 11 nucleotides line up with TRBD2. CDR3 size: 15 residues. CDR1 and CDR2 (germline): SNHLY, FYNNEI. Trimming cost V 6 bases and J 5 bases; bases outside gene matches: 9. This chain's CDR3 is CASSPLAGGRHEQYF. The CDR3 DNA follows: TGTGCCAGCAGCCCTCTAGCGGGGGGCCGACACGAGCAGTACTTC. The full variable domain, in which reference TRBV2 and TRBJ2-7 provide the parts outside the CDR3, is EPEVTQTPSHQVTQMGQEVILRCVPISNHLYFYWYRQILGQKVEFLVSFYNNEISEKSEIFDDQFSVERPDGSNFTLKIRSTKLEDSAMYFCASSPLAGGRHEQYFGPGTRLTVT.

The rearrangement joins TRBV9 to TRBJ2-5; 9 bases fit TRBD1. The J segment lost 5 bases and the V segment lost 3 bases, leaving 5 bases of the junction unmatched. There are 14 residues in the CDR3. Germline V gives CDR1 SGDLS, CDR2 YYNGEE. In nucleotides, the CDR3 is TGTGCCAGCAGCGAACAGGGGGCCCGGGAGACCCAGTACTTC. Protein sequence: CASSEQGARETQYF.

Only a few counts were recorded for this clone. V usage is TRBV9 and J usage is TRBJ1-1; D is uncertain. The V end lost 1 base, the J end lost 4 bases, and 8 bases lay between the germline ends. CDR3 size: 13 residues. Germline V lookup: CDR1 SGDLS, CDR2 YYNGEE. DNA for the CDR3: TGTGCCAGCAGCGTACTAGGGTCCACTGAAGCTTTCTTT. Amino acid sequence: CASSVLGSTEAFF.

J is TRBJ2-1 and V is TRBV9; perhaps TRBD2 as D (6 bases). Germline assignment: CDR1 SGDLS and CDR2 YYNGEE. CDR3 size: 15 residues. V was cut by 3 bases and J by 7 bases, with 17 bases left in between. The CDR3 is CASSAGLMNGNEQFF. DNA for the CDR3: TGTGCCAGCAGCGCGGGACTCATGAACGGGAATGAGCAGTTCTTC. Based on the CDR3 plus reference TRBV9 and TRBJ2-1, the full variable domain is DSGVTQTPKHLITATGQRVTLRCSPRSGDLSVYWYQQSLDQGLQFLIQYYNGEERAKGNILERFSAQQFPDLHSELNLSSLELGDSALYFCASSAGLMNGNEQFFGPGTRLTVL.

This clone was picked up a small number of times. The CDR3 here is CSVTGPNTEAFF. The CDR3 nucleotides read TGCAGCGTTACGGGCCCGAACACTGAAGCTTTCTTT. The chain is built from TRBV29-1 and TRBJ1-1; D is ambiguous. CDR1 is SQVTM and CDR2 is ANQGSEA in the germline V gene. V was shortened by 5 bases and J by 1 base, with 8 bases between the two germline ends. The CDR3 runs 12 residues.

This chain uses TRBV30 with TRBJ1-2, with D hard to call. This CDR3 region has 13 residues. V lost 0 bases, J lost 8 bases, and 13 bases lay in between. In germline, CDR1 is GTSNPN, CDR2 SVGIG (reference sequence). The CDR3 loop is CAWSVSGNVGYTF. CDR3 DNA: TGTGCCTGGAGTGTTAGCGGGAATGTGGGCTACACCTTC.

This chain connects TRBV7-2 to TRBJ2-7; 8 nucleotides match TRBD1. This CDR3 is built from 14 residues. Losses at the gene ends were 5 bases for V and 3 bases for J; bases not matched to a gene: 6. Germline V gene data show CDR1 as SGHTA and CDR2 as FQGNSA. The CDR3 region is CASSPRQGNYEQYF. CDR3 bases: TGTGCCAGCAGCCCCAGACAGGGGAACTACGAGCAGTACTTC.

The chain couples TRBV5-6 to TRBJ2-3; D remains ambiguous. Germline V gives CDR1 SGHDT, CDR2 YYEEEE. Trimming took 4 bases from V and 2 from J, leaving 5 bases between them. The CDR3 contains 12 residues. The CDR3 nucleotides are TGTGCCAGCAGCCTACTCACAGATACGCAGTATTTT. It specifies CASSLLTDTQYF.

The genes are TRBV25-1 and TRBJ1-2; D may be TRBD1 (5 bases). The CDR3 covers 14 residues. Trimming stripped 0 bases from V and 9 bases from J, with 14 bases between. CDR1 is MGHDK, CDR2 SYGVNS, per germline. This CDR3 is CASSEYPGDVSYTF. In DNA form, the CDR3 reads TGTGCCAGCAGTGAATACCCCGGGGACGTAAGCTACACCTTC.

This clone has just a few counts. The CDR3 nucleotides are TGTGCCAGCACTCCCGGTTATTACAATGAGCAGTTCTTC. Translation gives CASTPGYYNEQFF. The chain carries TRBV7-2 and TRBJ2-1; no definite D call. Deletions cut 7 bases from V and 4 bases from J, with 11 bases between. CDR1 is SGHTA, CDR2 FQGNSA, per germline. The CDR3 length is 13 residues.

This clone occurred a few times. This chain uses TRBV5-6 with TRBJ2-5; 10 bases map to TRBD1. The CDR3 has 16 residues. The germline gives CDR1 SGHDT, CDR2 YYEEEE. The ends lost 1 base at V and 1 base at J; junction bases unmatched: 4. For the CDR3, the DNA is TGTGCCAGCAGCTTGCCGGGACAGGGGCGCCAAGAGACCCAGTACTTC. Its translation is CASSLPGQGRQETQYF.

The rearrangement joins TRBV30 to TRBJ2-3; no clear D gene. This CDR3 contains 14 residues. The germline gives CDR1 GTSNPN, CDR2 SVGIG (reference sequence). The V end was cut by 0 bases, the J end by 0 bases, with 7 bases between. The CDR3 is CAWSVSSSTDTQYF. The DNA for the CDR3 is TGTGCCTGGAGTGTTTCGAGTAGCACAGATACGCAGTATTTT. The full variable domain, with the rest looked up from reference TRBV30 and TRBJ2-3, is SQTIHQWPATLVQPVGSPLSLECTVEGTSNPNLYWYRQAAGRGLQLLFYSVGIGQISSEVPQNLSASRPQDRQFILSSKKLLLSDSGFYLCAWSVSSSTDTQYFGPGTRLTVL.

V is TRBV4-3 and J is TRBJ2-4, with D unresolved. Trimming took 0 bases from V and 0 from J, leaving 3 bases between them. Germline V gene data show CDR1 as LGHNA and CDR2 as YSLEER. This CDR3 comprises 14 residues. The CDR3 is CASSQEIAKNIQYF. Written as DNA, the CDR3 is TGCGCCAGCAGCCAAGAGATAGCCAAAAACATTCAGTACTTC.

This clone has only one observation. The chain combines TRBV7-2 with TRBJ2-5; 8 bases line up with TRBD1. The CDR3 spans 14 residues. Germline trimming cut 3 bases from V and 2 bases from J; bases unmatched to any gene: 2. The germline gives CDR1 SGHTA, CDR2 FQGNSA. The CDR3 nucleotides read TGTGCCAGCAGCTTCGACAGGGGTCAAGAGACCCAGTACTTC. It specifies CASSFDRGQETQYF.

The V gene is TRBV13, the J gene TRBJ2-5; 10 nucleotides agree with TRBD2. V lost 1 base and J lost 2; bases outside the gene matches: 7. The CDR3 contains 17 residues. CDR1 and CDR2 from the germline V gene are PRHDT and FYEKMQ (reference sequence). CDR3 region: CASSLDSSGGPQETQYF. CDR3 nucleotides: TGTGCCAGCAGCTTAGATAGTAGCGGGGGGCCACAAGAGACCCAGTACTTC.